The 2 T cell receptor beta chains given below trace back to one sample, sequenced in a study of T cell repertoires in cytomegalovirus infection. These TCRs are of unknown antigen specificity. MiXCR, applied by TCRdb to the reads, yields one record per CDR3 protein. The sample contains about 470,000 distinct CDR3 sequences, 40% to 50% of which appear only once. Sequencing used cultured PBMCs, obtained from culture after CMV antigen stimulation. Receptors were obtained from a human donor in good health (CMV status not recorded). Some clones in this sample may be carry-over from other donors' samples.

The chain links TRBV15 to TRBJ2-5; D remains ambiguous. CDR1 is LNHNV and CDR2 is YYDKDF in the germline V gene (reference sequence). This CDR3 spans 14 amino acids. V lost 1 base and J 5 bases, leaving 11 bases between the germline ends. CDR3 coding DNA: TGTGCCACCAGCAGAGGTGGGCTGGGGGAGACCCAGTACTTC. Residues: CATSRGGLGETQYF.

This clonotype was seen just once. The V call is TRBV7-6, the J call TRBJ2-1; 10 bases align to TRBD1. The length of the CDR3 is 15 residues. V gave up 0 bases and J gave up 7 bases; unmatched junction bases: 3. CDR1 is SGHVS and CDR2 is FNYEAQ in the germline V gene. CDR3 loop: CASSLAGQGINEQFF. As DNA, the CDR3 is TGTGCCAGCAGCTTAGCGGGACAGGGGATTAATGAGCAGTTCTTC.